What follows is one T cell receptor beta chain and its context. Its specificity is unknown. This specimen comes from a study of shared clonotypes between healthy human individuals. Data came from immunoSEQ multiplex PCR; TCRdb stores just in-frame clones and leaves some out. The table lists around 1.1 million clones, approximately 77% of them singletons. Overall study findings and caveats: Naive CD4 clonotype sharing across several donors was around 5.5%. Across subsets, estimated richness was generally greater for naive than for memory populations.

V lost 1 base and J lost 11, with 15 bases in between. This CDR3 has 13 amino acids. Germline-derived CDR1 and CDR2 are GTSNPN and SVGIG (reference sequence). The chain joins TRBV30 to TRBJ2-1, with D unresolved. The sample taken for sequencing was memory CD4+ T cells from PBMCs. Subset in this sample: CD45RA-negative fraction. The receptor's source is a young man in good health. Some clones in this sample may be carry-over from other donors' samples. The CDR3 DNA is TGTGCCTGGAGTGCTCTTCTCTCCCGTCAGCAGTTCTTC. Encoded protein: CAWSALLSRQQFF.